These 31 T cell receptor beta chains originate from one sample sequenced in a study of T cell repertoires in cytomegalovirus infection. Antigen specificity for these receptors is unknown. TCRdb re-derived calls from the reads in MiXCR, one entry per CDR3 protein. This table holds under 850,000 distinct CDR3 sequences, roughly 33% found once. The sample consisted of cultured PBMCs, taken from culture after CMV antigen stimulation. The receptors stem from a human donor in good health (CMV status not recorded). Some clones in this sample may be carry-over from other donors' samples.

The chain recombines TRBV7-2 with TRBJ2-1; 10 nucleotides line up with TRBD2. Germline V gene data show CDR1 as SGHTA and CDR2 as FQGNSA. This CDR3 comprises 15 residues. The V gene end was trimmed by 3 bases and the J gene end by 8 bases; junction bases not matched to a gene: 7. DNA of the CDR3: TGTGCCAGCAGCTTTACTAGCGGGAATTTGGATGAGCAGTTCTTC. Translated: CASSFTSGNLDEQFF.

In the case of this clonotype: One end of the junction is discordant with germline, which a read error may explain. This chain connects TRBV6-2 or TRBV6-3 to TRBJ2-2, with 9 bases matching TRBD2. This CDR3 has 17 amino acids. Germline CDR1 and CDR2: MNHEY and SVGEGT. The CDR3 nucleotides are TGTGCCAACAGTTACCTAGCGGGGCTGCGTTCCACCGGGGAGCTGTTTTTT. Its protein product is CANSYLAGLRSTGELFF.

The genes are TRBV7-2 and TRBJ1-6, with no clear D. Germline CDR1 reads SGHTA; CDR2 reads FQGNSA. Trimming took 2 bases from V and 9 from J, leaving 11 bases between them. The CDR3 is made up of 14 amino acids. In DNA, the CDR3 is TGTGCCAGCAGCTTAATCCCGGGTTCTTCACCCCTCCACTTT. Protein sequence: CASSLIPGSSPLHF.

There are a few counts of this clonotype. The CDR3 reads CASKVGIGIAKNIQYF. The CDR3 DNA follows: TGTGCCAGCAAGGTGGGAATCGGGATAGCCAAAAACATTCAGTACTTC. The chain uses TRBV6-1 and TRBJ2-4, with D perhaps matching TRBD2 (5 bases). Germline CDR1 MNHNS, CDR2 SASEGT. The V end lost 7 bases, the J end lost 0 bases, and 16 bases lay between the germline ends. The CDR3 is 16 amino acids.

V usage is TRBV5-1 and J usage is TRBJ2-1; 7 positions match TRBD2. The V segment lost 2 bases and the J segment 5 bases; nucleotides outside the gene matches: 4. Germline V gene lookup returns CDR1 SGHRS and CDR2 YFSETQ. The CDR3 is 14 residues long. CDR3 loop: CASSFMSGDNEQFF. DNA of the CDR3: TGCGCCAGCAGCTTTATGAGCGGGGACAATGAGCAGTTCTTC.

There are a few counts of this clonotype. CDR3 DNA: TGTGCCAGCAGCTTCGCGACAGGGGGCGATGGCTACACCTTC. As protein: CASSFATGGDGYTF. The chain recombines TRBV7-2 with TRBJ1-2; 10 bases agree with TRBD1. Per the germline V gene, CDR1 is SGHTA and CDR2 is FQGNSA. V trimming: 3 bases; J trimming: 6 bases; junction bases outside the gene matches: 4. This CDR3 region has 14 residues.

This clonotype was observed a few times. The genes are TRBV20-1 and TRBJ1-5; D is perhaps TRBD1 (5 bases). Trimming shortened V by 2 bases and J by 0 bases, and 14 bases separated the two germline ends. The length of the CDR3 is 16 residues. Germline CDR1 reads DFQATT; CDR2 reads SNEGSKA (reference sequence). The CDR3 spells CSARHQGEYSNQPQHF. The CDR3 DNA reads TGCAGTGCTAGACATCAAGGGGAATATAGCAATCAGCCCCAGCATTTT.

The V and J genes are TRBV4-1 and TRBJ2-7, with TRBD1 matching 10 bases. CDR3 length: 16 residues. V lost 5 bases, J lost 1 base, and 8 bases stayed unmatched. CDR1 and CDR2 (germline): MGHRA, YSYEKL. CDR3 in DNA: TGCGCCAGCAGCTACGACGGGGGACAGGGGTCCTACGAGCAGTACTTC. This gives the protein CASSYDGGQGSYEQYF.

The J gene is TRBJ1-1, the V gene TRBV19, with D possibly being TRBD1 (5 bases). V lost 7 bases and J 4 bases, leaving 10 bases between the germline ends. Germline assignment: CDR1 LNHDA and CDR2 SQIVND (reference sequence). The CDR3 is 12 amino acids. Written as DNA, the CDR3 is TGTGCCAGTATGGGGGAGAGCACTGAAGCTTTCTTT. Protein: CASMGESTEAFF.

This chain uses TRBV19 with TRBJ2-3; D uncertain. This CDR3 region has 15 residues. V shed 1 base and J shed 5 bases, with 13 bases lying between them. Germline loops: CDR1 LNHDA, CDR2 SQIVND (reference sequence). CDR3 DNA sequence: TGTGCCAGTAGTATAGTTAACCCCGTGGGAGATACGCAGTATTTT. Protein sequence: CASSIVNPVGDTQYF.

This chain joins TRBV7-8 and TRBJ2-1, with a possible D match to TRBD1 (5 bases). Per the germline V gene, CDR1 is SGHVS and CDR2 is FQNEAQ. Trimming removed 3 bases from V and 7 bases from J, with 16 bases in between. This CDR3 comprises 15 residues. DNA of the CDR3: TGTGCCAGCAGCTTTAGCAGGACAACTCGGAATGAGCAGTTCTTC. Its protein is CASSFSRTTRNEQFF.

V is TRBV12-3 or TRBV12-4 and J is TRBJ1-5; D gene uncertain. V was cut by 2 bases and J by 1 base, with 12 bases left in between. The CDR3 spans 16 residues. CDR3 nucleotides: TGTGCCAGCAGTTTACTTGGGGTCGCAAGCAATCAGCCCCAGCATTTT. Translated, it gives CASSLLGVASNQPQHF.

This clonotype was detected only a few times. This rearrangement joins TRBV6-1 to TRBJ1-1; D is uncertain. This CDR3 has 11 residues. V was trimmed by 6 bases and J by 3 bases, leaving 5 bases between them. Germline CDR1 and CDR2: MNHNS and SASEGT. The CDR3 coding sequence is TGTGCCAGCAGGGATGACACTGAAGCTTTCTTT. As protein: CASRDDTEAFF.

The chain links TRBV6-1 to TRBJ2-7; 10 positions match TRBD1. V gave up 4 bases and J gave up 6 bases; unmatched junction bases: 6. Germline CDR1 and CDR2: MNHNS and SASEGT. The CDR3 is made up of 14 amino acids. Written as DNA, the CDR3 is TGTGCCAGCAGTGTCGGACAGGGGGGGTCCGAGCAGTACTTC. Its translation is CASSVGQGGSEQYF.

V is TRBV11-2 and J is TRBJ2-2; 7 bases line up with TRBD1. The germline V gene encodes CDR1 SGHAT and CDR2 FQNNGV. Losses at the gene ends were 2 bases for V and 4 bases for J; bases not matched to a gene: 7. The CDR3 is made up of 16 amino acids. Written as DNA, the CDR3 is TGTGCCAGCAGCTTATCCTACAGGGGCAGCACCGGGGAGCTGTTTTTT. Protein product: CASSLSYRGSTGELFF.

The rearrangement joins TRBV7-9 to TRBJ2-7; 10 bases map to TRBD2. Looked up from germline, CDR1 is SEHNR and CDR2 is FQNEAQ (reference sequence). This CDR3 has 13 residues. With 8 bases clipped from V and 5 bases from J, the junction kept 6 bases outside the gene matches. CDR3 sequence: CASCEAGGDEQYF. The DNA for the CDR3 is TGTGCCAGCTGCGAAGCGGGAGGGGACGAGCAGTACTTC.

This clonotype has only a few counts. The V and J genes are TRBV6-5 and TRBJ2-2; 10 bases fit TRBD2. After removal of 0 bases from V and 4 bases from J, the junction contained 5 bases not matched to a gene. Germline V gene data show CDR1 as MNHEY and CDR2 as SVGAGI. CDR3 length: 17 amino acids. This CDR3 is CASSYSASGSGTGELFF. CDR3 sequence (DNA): TGTGCCAGCAGTTACTCGGCTAGCGGGAGTGGCACCGGGGAGCTGTTTTTT.

This clonotype was observed a handful of times. The rearrangement links TRBV27 to TRBJ2-2; D possibly corresponds to TRBD2 (7 bases). V gave up 8 bases and J gave up 7 bases, with 20 bases separating them. The CDR3 length is 15 residues. Germline values: CDR1 MNHEY, CDR2 SMNVEV (reference sequence). CDR3 in DNA: TGTGCCAGCCTTTCAAGGGGGGGTTCCATCGGGGAGCTGTTTTTT. This sequence encodes CASLSRGGSIGELFF.

This clonotype has ten or more counts. Here the CDR3 reads CASSLVWGDNSPLHF. In DNA, the CDR3 is TGTGCCAGCAGCTTAGTGTGGGGGGATAATTCACCCCTCCACTTT. This chain joins TRBV7-2 and TRBJ1-6, with D perhaps TRBD1 (5 bases). V was cut by 1 base and J by 5 bases, with 9 bases left in between. The CDR3 covers 15 residues. Looked up from germline, CDR1 is SGHTA and CDR2 is FQGNSA.

This clonotype was seen a few times. The rearrangement links TRBV7-2 to TRBJ2-2, with no clear D. V was trimmed by 5 bases and J by 3 bases, leaving 4 bases between them. CDR3 size: 12 residues. Germline loops: CDR1 SGHTA, CDR2 FQGNSA. The CDR3 here is CASSAYTGELFF. The CDR3 DNA is TGTGCCAGCAGCGCCTACACCGGGGAGCTGTTTTTT.

This clonotype showed up many times. The chain uses TRBV12-5 and TRBJ1-2, with D maybe TRBD1 (5 bases). This CDR3 has 15 residues. Germline lookup yields CDR1 LGHNT and CDR2 FRNRAP. Trimming stripped 7 bases from V and 8 bases from J, with 23 bases between. This CDR3 is CASVGGGAGSGGYTF. Written as DNA, the CDR3 is TGTGCTAGTGTCGGGGGGGGAGCCGGGAGCGGCGGCTACACCTTC.

The V call is TRBV12-3 or TRBV12-4, the J call TRBJ1-1, with D unresolved. V was shortened by 5 bases and J by 4 bases, with 11 bases between the two germline ends. This CDR3 has 13 amino acids. CDR3 sequence: CASSERISTEAFF. The CDR3 nucleotides are TGTGCCAGCAGTGAAAGGATTAGCACTGAAGCTTTCTTT.

The chain recombines TRBV6-8 with TRBJ2-1; 9 bases are shared with TRBD2. The length of the CDR3 is 13 residues. CDR1 and CDR2 from the germline V gene are MNHGY and SAAAGT. V was clipped by 7 bases and J by 8 bases; unmatched bases: 6. This CDR3 is CASKAGGFDEQFF. The CDR3 DNA follows: TGTGCCAGCAAAGCGGGAGGTTTCGATGAGCAGTTCTTC.

This clonotype was picked up many times. V and J are TRBV7-8 and TRBJ1-5, with D possibly TRBD1 on 5 matching bases. The V and J ends lost 4 bases and 4 bases respectively, with 8 bases between them. Germline V gene data show CDR1 as SGHVS and CDR2 as FQNEAQ. The length of the CDR3 is 13 residues. Here the CDR3 reads CASSYDRNQPQHF. In DNA form, the CDR3 reads TGTGCCAGCAGCTACGACAGAAATCAGCCCCAGCATTTT.

This clonotype has a handful of counts. V is TRBV7-2 and J is TRBJ2-7; 8 nucleotides agree with TRBD2. The length of the CDR3 is 16 residues. Germline V gene sequence: CDR1 SGHTA, CDR2 FQGNSA. After removal of 3 bases from V and 3 bases from J, the junction contained 10 bases not matched to a gene. This CDR3 is CASSFHLSAGGYEQYF. The CDR3 DNA reads TGTGCCAGCAGCTTCCATCTCTCGGCGGGAGGCTACGAGCAGTACTTC.

This clonotype was recorded many times. The V gene is TRBV7-8, the J gene TRBJ1-5; 8 nucleotides match TRBD1. The length of the CDR3 is 14 residues. In germline, CDR1 is SGHVS, CDR2 FQNEAQ. V was pared by 8 bases and J by 6 bases, with 9 bases of the junction left unmatched. The CDR3 DNA follows: TGTGCCAGCGTCCCTGGCAGGGGGCTTCAGCCCCAGCATTTT. This gives the protein CASVPGRGLQPQHF.

The table lists this clonotype with a count of one. This chain connects TRBV7-8 to TRBJ1-5; weak D call: TRBD1 (6 bases). V was cut by 5 bases and J by 6 bases, with 20 bases left in between. Germline lookup yields CDR1 SGHVS and CDR2 FQNEAQ. This CDR3 has 16 residues. In nucleotides, the CDR3 is TGTGCCAGCAGCCCCGTGGGGGGCCCGGGAGCTCAGCCCCAGCATTTT. It encodes CASSPVGGPGAQPQHF.

The chain uses TRBV12-3 or TRBV12-4 and TRBJ1-4; tentative D call: TRBD1 (6 bases). Between the trimmed V and J ends, which lost 6 bases and 7 bases, there was a span of 15 bases. There are 14 residues in the CDR3. CDR3 DNA: TGTGCCAGCAGCCCAGGGGATCGCCGTGAAAAACTGTTTTTT. Amino acids: CASSPGDRREKLFF.

This clonotype has a count of ten or more. CDR3 sequence (DNA): TGTGCCAGCAGCAAACTCTATAATGCAGATACGCAGTATTTT. It codes for CASSKLYNADTQYF. The J gene is TRBJ2-3, the V gene TRBV7-2; no clear D gene. CDR3 length: 14 amino acids. Trimming removed 5 bases at V and 4 bases at J, with 13 bases between. Germline values: CDR1 SGHTA, CDR2 FQGNSA.

The chain uses TRBV4-1 and TRBJ1-4; the D gene is possibly TRBD1 (6 bases). The germline gives CDR1 MGHRA, CDR2 YSYEKL. The CDR3 spans 15 residues. The V gene lost 2 bases and the J gene lost 6 bases, with 13 bases spanning the gap. For the CDR3, the DNA is TGCGCCAGCAGCCAACAGGGGTCGCCCCATGAAAAACTGTTTTTT. Translation: CASSQQGSPHEKLFF.

V usage is TRBV4-2 and J usage is TRBJ1-3, with D hard to call. Germline values: CDR1 LGHNA, CDR2 YNFKEQ. V was clipped by 0 bases and J by 8 bases, with 14 bases between them. This CDR3 has 15 amino acids. CDR3 amino acids: CASSQEEGVGDTIYF. CDR3 nucleotides: TGTGCCAGCAGCCAAGAGGAGGGAGTCGGGGACACCATATATTTT.